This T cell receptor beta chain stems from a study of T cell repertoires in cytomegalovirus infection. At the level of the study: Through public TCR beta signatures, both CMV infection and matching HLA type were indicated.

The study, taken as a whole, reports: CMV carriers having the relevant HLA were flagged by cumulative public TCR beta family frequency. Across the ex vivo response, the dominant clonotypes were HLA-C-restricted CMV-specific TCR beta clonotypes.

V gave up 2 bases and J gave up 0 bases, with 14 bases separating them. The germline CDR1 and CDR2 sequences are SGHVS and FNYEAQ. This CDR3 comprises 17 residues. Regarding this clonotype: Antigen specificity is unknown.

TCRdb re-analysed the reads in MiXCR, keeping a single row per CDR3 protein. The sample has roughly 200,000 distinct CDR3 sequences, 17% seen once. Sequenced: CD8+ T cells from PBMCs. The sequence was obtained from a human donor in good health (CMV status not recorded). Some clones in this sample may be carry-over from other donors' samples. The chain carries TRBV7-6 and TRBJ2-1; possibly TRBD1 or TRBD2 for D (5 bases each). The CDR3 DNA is TGTGCCAGCAGCTTATATCTTTCAGGGAGCTCCTACAATGAGCAGTTCTTC. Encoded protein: CASSLYLSGSSYNEQFF.